The clone carrying this T cell receptor (beta chain) is classed as large. What it recognizes is unknown. TRBV12-4/TRBJ1-2 clonotypes were amplified with adaptor-ligated barcode primers. TCRdb re-called the multiplex PCR reads through MiXCR, storing one row per CDR3 protein. Of over 2,000 distinct CDR3 sequences detected, 15% to 20% appear once; the ten largest clones hold roughly 26%. V lost 8 bases to trimming and J lost 6 bases; unmatched junction nucleotides: 9. The length of the CDR3 is 13 residues. General observations from the study: Tumor-infiltrating Treg TCR alpha and beta sequences overlapped most with tumor naive CD4+ T cells, then blood naive. Under 2.2% of tumor Treg sequences matched blood Tregs or memory cells. Tumor memory CD4+ T cell TCR gene usage was found to cluster with blood and lymph node memory CD4+ cells and with lymph node naive CD4+ cells.

Tregs were sorted as CD4+CD25+CD127-/low cells. Sequences were obtained from Tregs sorted from blood. This sequence originates from a female donor with breast cancer. This chain uses TRBV12-3 or TRBV12-4 with TRBJ1-2; 7 bases line up with TRBD1. This CDR3 is CASGDRVDHGYTF. DNA for the CDR3: TGTGCCAGCGGCGACAGGGTAGACCATGGCTACACCTTC.